This T cell receptor (beta chain) was identified in a study of low-dose radiotherapy and immunotherapy resistance in tumors. The CDR3 consists of 13 residues. Trimming removed 10 bases from V and 8 bases from J, with 17 bases in between. Looked up from germline, CDR1 is MDHEN and CDR2 is SYDVKM. There are a few counts of this clonotype. TRAV- and TRBV-specific primers primed first-strand cDNA, covering alpha and beta chains. TCR amplification used roughly 18 PCR cycles, a constant-region primer and a V-primer adapter. MiXCR, applied by TCRdb to the reads, yields one record per CDR3 protein. Of around 13,000 distinct CDR3 sequences in the sample, roughly 60% were seen once.

The TCR comes from a human donor with advanced metastatic prostate, ovarian, gallbladder or colorectal cancer (not recorded which). This table probably holds off-target reads from a library built for another chain. The V gene is TRBV28, the J gene TRBJ1-4; D perhaps matches TRBD1 (5 bases). CDR3 residues: CATIQGGKEKLFF. Here the CDR3 DNA reads TGTGCCACTATCCAGGGAGGAAAAGAAAAACTGTTTTTT.